These T cell receptor beta chains were read from a single sample in a study of identical twins. TCRdb passed the 5' RACE reads through MiXCR, listing each CDR3 protein once. The sample holds 700,000 or so distinct CDR3 sequences, 8.5% to 9.5% seen once. This sample also appeared in a second study, on yellow fever vaccine responses in identical twins.

The specimen sequenced was PBMCs. The origin of the receptors is a young woman in good health. Both conserved end residues are trimmed from each CDR3. A D gene is named only where the DNA matches it firmly.

J	V	D	CDR3
TRBJ1-1	TRBV7-2	.	ASGGQPHTEAF
TRBJ2-5	TRBV10-3	TRBD1	ASDPGQGGETQY
TRBJ2-3	TRBV6-2/TRBV6-3	.	ASSYSPDVQTQY
TRBJ2-1	TRBV10-1	.	ASSESGNPNEQF
TRBJ1-5	TRBV28	TRBD1	ASSIRQGFQPQH
TRBJ2-7	TRBV20-1	.	SARNGIYEQY
TRBJ2-3	TRBV5-1	.	ASSLDSNTDTQY
TRBJ2-5	TRBV29-1	TRBD1	SVEDPGTGLEETQY
TRBJ1-4	TRBV6-1	.	ASRKTVIGEKLF
TRBJ2-7	TRBV6-1	TRBD2	ASSESGGAYEQY
TRBJ2-7	TRBV29-1	TRBD1	SVSPGTGAPYEQY
TRBJ2-1	TRBV27	.	ASRPASHEQF
TRBJ2-1	TRBV4-3	TRBD2	ASSQDRLAGGSEQF
TRBJ1-1	TRBV3-1	.	ASRKVNTEAF
TRBJ2-7	TRBV7-8	.	ASSSAGGGHSYEQY
TRBJ2-3	TRBV7-9	.	ASSFPLQSSVNTQY
TRBJ2-7	TRBV7-6	.	ASSPVLGEHEQY
TRBJ2-5	TRBV20-1	TRBD2	SAGTSGGGETQY
TRBJ2-3	TRBV5-1	TRBD1	ASSWDRALSTDTQY
TRBJ1-6	TRBV7-2	.	ASSLRRDSSPLH
TRBJ2-3	TRBV5-4	TRBD2	ASSYGGLQADTQY
TRBJ1-6	TRBV27	.	ASSQTVYSPLH
TRBJ2-7	TRBV10-3	TRBD2	AISETSGGVRTYEQY
TRBJ2-2	TRBV5-4	.	AMSLGPATGELF
TRBJ2-7	TRBV27	.	ASTPGRERDEQY
TRBJ2-7	TRBV15	TRBD2	ATSGGDHYEQY
TRBJ2-1	TRBV9	.	ASSKNWAPGDEQF
TRBJ1-1	TRBV29-1	.	SVPREVGPEAF
TRBJ2-3	TRBV6-5	.	ASSYVNTQY
TRBJ1-2	TRBV29-1	.	SVEESGDPGWYGYT
TRBJ2-2	TRBV29-1	TRBD1	SVDDRGLGELF
TRBJ2-1	TRBV7-9	TRBD2	ASSQGLAGNNEQF
TRBJ2-1	TRBV7-8	TRBD1	ASSLVAGDSTYNEQF
TRBJ2-5	TRBV6-1	TRBD1	ASSGQGSRETQY
TRBJ2-1	TRBV11-2	TRBD2	ASSLDLAGAGNEQF
TRBJ1-2	TRBV20-1	.	SARVKEQAQSPYGYT
TRBJ2-3	TRBV3-1	.	ASSQGTASTDTQY
TRBJ2-3	TRBV27	.	ASSLPGSTDTQY
TRBJ2-1	TRBV15	.	ATSSKEWMGGGGEQF
TRBJ2-7	TRBV6-5	.	ASSFPLSSYEQY
TRBJ2-7	TRBV5-1	TRBD1	ASSYGQGGPYEQY
TRBJ2-1	TRBV10-3	TRBD2	AISEPLAGGHNEQF
TRBJ2-1	TRBV7-9	TRBD1	ASSSGTGRYNEQF
TRBJ2-7	TRBV7-9	TRBD1	ASSRTGDEQY
TRBJ2-7	TRBV27	TRBD1	ASSLDRDFYEQY
TRBJ2-1	TRBV10-3	.	AISESNTGSSYNEQF
TRBJ2-5	TRBV7-3	TRBD2	ASSLTSRGGFQETQY
TRBJ2-3	TRBV29-1	TRBD1	SAGQGDTDTQY
TRBJ1-5	TRBV5-1	.	ASSLDPGAQPQH
TRBJ2-1	TRBV5-1	TRBD2	ASTLAESSYNEQF
TRBJ2-2	TRBV20-1	.	SARPSTLDTGELF
TRBJ2-5	TRBV6-6	.	ASSLQVPETQY